The 20 T cell receptor beta chains in this list originate from one sample, sequenced in a study of technical replicates of blood from a few donors. Assay used: immunoSEQ multiplex PCR; TCRdb lists only in-frame clones, some missing. This sample has some 80,000 clones, with roughly 94% found just once. The specimen was T cells isolated from PBMCs. These receptors were taken from a human donor in good health.

The rearrangement joins TRBV25-1 to TRBJ2-2, with D perhaps TRBD1 (6 bases). Germline-derived CDR1 and CDR2 are MGHDK and SYGVNS. Trimming pared 4 bases from V and 7 bases from J, leaving 13 bases between. The CDR3 has 14 residues. CDR3 in DNA: TGTGCCAGCAGTGTCCCAGGGGCGAGCGGGGAGCTGTTTTTT. Translation: CASSVPGASGELFF.

This clone was seen only once. The rearrangement joins TRBV9 to TRBJ2-1; TRBD2 matches 8 bases. The CDR3 totals 12 residues. In germline, CDR1 is SGDLS, CDR2 YYNGEE. With V trimmed by 0 bases and J by 13 bases, 3 bases remained unmatched. The CDR3 DNA reads TGTGCCAGCAGCGTAGGAGCGGGAGCTCAGTTCTTC. Translated: CASSVGAGAQFF.

V is TRBV2 and J is TRBJ2-2; 8 bases are shared with TRBD2. CDR3 size: 16 residues. From germline, CDR1 is SNHLY and CDR2 FYNNEI. Germline trimming cut 6 bases from V and 4 bases from J; bases unmatched to any gene: 10. The CDR3 DNA reads TGTGCCAGCAGGGCCTCTAGCGGGTATGGCACCGGGGAGCTGTTTTTT. This gives the protein CASRASSGYGTGELFF.

The chain uses TRBV7-2 and TRBJ2-1; 7 positions agree with TRBD2. The CDR3 is made up of 16 amino acids. J was trimmed by 3 bases and V by 5 bases; bases with no gene match: 10. CDR1 is SGHTA, CDR2 FQGNSA, per germline. The CDR3 reads CASSQTLARNYNEQFF. CDR3 nucleotide sequence: TGTGCCAGCAGCCAAACACTAGCGCGGAACTACAATGAGCAGTTCTTC.

This sequence joins TRBV5-1 and TRBJ1-3; no clear D. V lost 0 bases and J 0 bases, leaving 10 bases between the germline ends. Germline lookup yields CDR1 SGHRS and CDR2 YFSETQ. CDR3 size: 16 residues. CDR3 coding DNA: TGCGCCAGCAGCTTGGCCGGGGATGACTCTGGAAACACCATATATTTT. Its translation: CASSLAGDDSGNTIYF.

The chain joins TRBV15 to TRBJ2-3, with D possibly being TRBD2 (5 bases). V lost 0 bases, J lost 4 bases, and 14 bases lay in between. Germline CDR1 LNHNV, CDR2 YYDKDF (reference sequence). The CDR3 consists of 16 residues. In nucleotides, the CDR3 is TGTGCCACCAGCAGAGAAGTAACCATTAGCGCAGATACGCAGTATTTT. This codes for CATSREVTISADTQYF.

This sequence joins TRBV11-2 and TRBJ2-7, with unresolved D. The V gene's germline CDR1 is SGHAT and CDR2 FQNNGV. Trimming left V 1 base short and J 2 bases short, with 6 bases between. The CDR3 runs to 13 residues. The CDR3: CASSLVIAYEQYF. The CDR3 nucleotides are TGTGCCAGCAGCTTAGTTATAGCCTACGAGCAGTACTTC.

The chain carries TRBV13 and TRBJ1-2; tentative D call: TRBD1 (5 bases). CDR3 length: 16 amino acids. Germline loops: CDR1 PRHDT, CDR2 FYEKMQ (reference sequence). Trimming pared 2 bases from V and 8 bases from J, leaving 21 bases between. DNA for the CDR3: TGTGCCAGCAGCTTATCACAGGACCCAGGTCCACGCGGCTACACCTTC. Amino acids: CASSLSQDPGPRGYTF.

This chain uses TRBV15 with TRBJ2-4; tentative D call: TRBD1 (6 bases). The CDR3 has 16 amino acids. V shed 9 bases and J shed 0 bases, with 18 bases lying between them. Germline V gene sequence: CDR1 LNHNV, CDR2 YYDKDF (reference sequence). CDR3 loop: CATAPGAPSAKNIQYF. The DNA for the CDR3 is TGTGCCACGGCGCCAGGGGCCCCCTCAGCCAAAAACATTCAGTACTTC.

The chain has TRBV6-5 and TRBJ2-1; 13 positions match TRBD2. Germline V gene sequence: CDR1 MNHEY, CDR2 SVGAGI. With V trimmed by 5 bases and J by 12 bases, 4 bases remained unmatched. The CDR3 consists of 13 residues. The CDR3 nucleotides are TGTGCCAGCAGTCCGCGACTAGCGGGAGGGCAGTTCTTC. Translated: CASSPRLAGGQFF.

The rearrangement links TRBV2 to TRBJ1-5, with TRBD1 matching 7 bases. The length of the CDR3 is 18 residues. Germline CDR1 and CDR2: SNHLY and FYNNEI. V lost 2 bases and J lost 4; bases outside the gene matches: 14. CDR3 in amino acids: CASSEQLMRQGENQPQHF. CDR3 sequence (DNA): TGTGCCAGCAGTGAACAATTGATGCGACAGGGTGAAAATCAGCCCCAGCATTTT. The complete variable domain, with remaining parts taken from reference TRBV2 and TRBJ1-5, reads EPEVTQTPSHQVTQMGQEVILRCVPISNHLYFYWYRQILGQKVEFLVSFYNNEISEKSEIFDDQFSVERPDGSNFTLKIRSTKLEDSAMYFCASSEQLMRQGENQPQHFGDGTRLSIL.

The chain is built from TRBV4-3 and TRBJ2-1, with 10 nucleotides matching TRBD2. Unmatched junction bases numbered 3, after V lost 4 bases and J lost 3 bases. This CDR3 has 15 amino acids. CDR1 is LGHNA and CDR2 is YSLEER in the germline V gene. The DNA of the CDR3 is TGCGCCAGCAGCCTAACTAGCGGGATCTACAATGAGCAGTTCTTC. Its translation is CASSLTSGIYNEQFF.

V and J are TRBV27 and TRBJ2-3; 9 bases fit TRBD2. V gave up 6 bases and J gave up 1 base; unmatched junction bases: 5. The CDR3 loop spans 15 amino acids. CDR1 is MNHEY and CDR2 is SMNVEV in the germline V gene (reference sequence). The CDR3 loop is CASREIAGGTDTQYF. CDR3 in DNA: TGTGCCAGCAGGGAAATAGCGGGAGGCACAGATACGCAGTATTTT.

CDR3 protein: CAIMDTSEYGYTF. CDR3 in DNA: TGTGCCATCATGGACACGTCAGAGTATGGCTACACCTTC. The chain employs TRBV10-3 and TRBJ1-2; tentatively, D is TRBD1 (5 bases). The CDR3 spans 13 residues. V was trimmed by 7 bases and J by 5 bases, leaving 14 bases between them. Germline V CDR1 and CDR2: ENHRY, SYGVKD.

J is TRBJ2-3 and V is TRBV28, with unresolved D. Germline V gene sequence: CDR1 MDHEN, CDR2 SYDVKM. CDR3 size: 17 residues. Trimming removed 3 bases from V and 0 bases from J, with 16 bases in between. The CDR3 DNA follows: TGTGCCAGCAGTTTTCCCCGACTTGACGGCAGCACAGATACGCAGTATTTT. As protein: CASSFPRLDGSTDTQYF.

This rearrangement joins TRBV28 to TRBJ2-2, with D possibly matching TRBD1 (5 bases). The germline gives CDR1 MDHEN, CDR2 SYDVKM. The CDR3 is 16 amino acids. Trimming stripped 3 bases from V and 5 bases from J, with 16 bases between. In DNA, the CDR3 is TGTGCCAGCAGTTTTCCCACTATACAGGAAACCGGGGAGCTGTTTTTT. Residues: CASSFPTIQETGELFF.

The chain has TRBV10-3 and TRBJ1-2, with TRBD1 matching 10 bases. There are 14 residues in the CDR3. From germline, CDR1 is ENHRY and CDR2 SYGVKD. Unmatched junction bases numbered 4, after V lost 4 bases and J lost 5 bases. CDR3 loop: CAISGDRGHYGYTF. In nucleotides, the CDR3 is TGTGCCATCAGTGGGGACAGGGGCCATTATGGCTACACCTTC.

The chain joins TRBV29-1 to TRBJ2-3, with D perhaps TRBD1 (6 bases). The CDR3 contains 13 residues. The V end was cut by 4 bases, the J end by 2 bases, with 10 bases between. The V gene's germline CDR1 is SQVTM and CDR2 ANQGSEA. The CDR3 is CSVGQVNTDTQYF. CDR3 in DNA: TGCAGCGTTGGACAGGTGAACACAGATACGCAGTATTTT.

The chain joins TRBV4-3 to TRBJ2-7; D may be TRBD2 (5 bases). With 2 bases removed from V and 4 bases from J, the gap between germline ends came to 9 bases. The germline V gene has CDR1 LGHNA and CDR2 YSLEER. The CDR3 consists of 13 residues. The CDR3 DNA follows: TGCGCCAGCAGCCAAACCGGGGTATACGAGCAGTACTTC. It yields the protein CASSQTGVYEQYF.

This rearrangement joins TRBV10-1 to TRBJ2-1, with D possibly matching TRBD1 (5 bases). The CDR3 is 14 residues long. Germline assignment: CDR1 WNHNN and CDR2 SYGVQD (reference sequence). Trimming removed 5 bases at V and 6 bases at J, with 14 bases between. CDR3 nucleotide sequence: TGCGCCAGCAGTCAAGGGGCAGGCGGCAATGAGCAGTTCTTC. Protein: CASSQGAGGNEQFF.